The 23 T cell receptor beta chains given below trace back to one sample, sequenced in a study of control samples from healthy donors and cancer patients. Here immunoSEQ multiplex PCR was the method, and the copy in TCRdb shows in-frame clones only, minus some. The sample holds 150,000 to 180,000 clones, approximately 94% seen once. Sequencing was carried out using blood. The receptors stem from a man aged 40-55 years in good health.

V is TRBV29-1 and J is TRBJ2-4, with D possibly being TRBD2 (5 bases). The CDR3 has 11 residues. In germline, CDR1 is SQVTM, CDR2 ANQGSEA. Trimming stripped 4 bases from V and 6 bases from J, with 7 bases between. CDR3 bases: TGCAGCGTTGGTGGGAGAAACATTCAGTACTTC. Its translation: CSVGGRNIQYF.

The genes are TRBV5-1 and TRBJ1-2; D gene unclear. This CDR3 region has 13 residues. Trimming took 2 bases from V and 6 from J, leaving 11 bases between them. Germline CDR1 SGHRS, CDR2 YFSETQ. The CDR3: CASSLMDGNGYTF. Here the CDR3 DNA reads TGCGCCAGCAGCTTAATGGATGGGAATGGCTACACCTTC.

The chain employs TRBV6-5 and TRBJ1-1; D gene uncertain. The CDR3 has 14 residues. Germline V CDR1 and CDR2: MNHEY, SVGAGI. V was pared by 4 bases and J by 0 bases, with 9 bases between. DNA of the CDR3: TGTGCCAGCAGTTCCAGTATTATGAACACTGAAGCTTTCTTT. Its protein is CASSSSIMNTEAFF.

This clone appeared a single time. This chain uses TRBV7-9 with TRBJ2-2; D remains ambiguous. CDR3 length equals 14 residues. With 0 bases removed from V and 6 bases from J, the gap between germline ends came to 8 bases. Germline CDR1 SEHNR, CDR2 FQNEAQ (reference sequence). CDR3 loop: CASSLAGVSGELFF. The CDR3 bases are TGTGCCAGCAGCTTAGCTGGGGTCTCCGGGGAGCTGTTTTTT.

V and J are TRBV30 and TRBJ2-3, with 7 bases identical to TRBD2. The CDR3 runs to 15 residues. V lost 2 bases and J lost 0; bases outside the gene matches: 5. Germline V lookup: CDR1 GTSNPN, CDR2 SVGIG (reference sequence). This CDR3 reads CAWSTTSASTDTQYF. Here the CDR3 DNA reads TGTGCCTGGAGTACCACTAGCGCAAGCACAGATACGCAGTATTTT. Filled out from reference TRBV30 and TRBJ2-3, the complete variable domain reads SQTIHQWPATLVQPVGSPLSLECTVEGTSNPNLYWYRQAAGRGLQLLFYSVGIGQISSEVPQNLSASRPQDRQFILSSKKLLLSDSGFYLCAWSTTSASTDTQYFGPGTRLTVL.

The chain has TRBV4-1 and TRBJ2-2; 7 bases are a match to TRBD1. Trimming at V came to 1 base and at J to 2 bases, leaving 7 bases not matched to a gene. The germline V gene has CDR1 MGHRA and CDR2 YSYEKL. The CDR3 covers 17 residues. The CDR3 bases are TGCGCCAGCAGCCAAGGAATACAGGGGAGCAACACCGGGGAGCTGTTTTTT. It is translated as CASSQGIQGSNTGELFF.

This clone has only one observation. The chain recombines TRBV5-4 with TRBJ2-1, with 8 bases fitting TRBD2. CDR1 is SGHNT and CDR2 is YYREEE in the germline V gene (reference sequence). Trimming cost V 4 bases and J 3 bases; bases outside gene matches: 3. The CDR3 consists of 14 residues. Here the CDR3 DNA reads TGTGCCAGCAGCCCGGGAGGGGACTACAATGAGCAGTTCTTC. It is translated as CASSPGGDYNEQFF.

This chain joins TRBV11-2 and TRBJ2-6; D is undetermined. The germline V and J ends were trimmed by 7 bases and 0 bases, with 4 bases remaining between them. CDR1 SGHAT and CDR2 FQNNGV come from the germline V gene. The CDR3 runs to 13 residues. CDR3: CASIFSGANVLTF. The CDR3 DNA reads TGTGCCAGCATTTTCTCTGGGGCCAACGTCCTGACTTTC.

This sequence joins TRBV27 and TRBJ2-7; tentative D call: TRBD2 (7 bases). This CDR3 is 15 amino acids long. Trimming took off 2 bases at V and 2 bases at J, with 13 bases between the two ends. Looked up from germline, CDR1 is MNHEY and CDR2 is SMNVEV (reference sequence). The CDR3 nucleotides read TGTGCCAGCAGTTTAGGGAGGGACAATCCCTACGAGCAGTACTTC. Protein: CASSLGRDNPYEQYF.

This chain joins TRBV28 and TRBJ1-2; 8 nucleotides line up with TRBD1. Germline CDR1 MDHEN, CDR2 SYDVKM. Unmatched junction bases numbered 13, after V lost 6 bases and J lost 4 bases. The CDR3 totals 16 residues. Here the CDR3 DNA reads TGTGCCAGCAGCGCCGTACGATCAGGGGGCGGCTATGGCTACACCTTC. This translates into CASSAVRSGGGYGYTF.

The rearrangement joins TRBV5-1 to TRBJ2-4; a weak D match, TRBD1 (6 bases). The CDR3 has 15 amino acids. Trimming took off 0 bases at V and 1 base at J, with 8 bases between the two ends. In germline, CDR1 is SGHRS, CDR2 YFSETQ. The DNA of the CDR3 is TGCGCCAGCAGCTTGGGGGACACCGCCAAAAACATTCAGTACTTC. This sequence encodes CASSLGDTAKNIQYF.

V gene TRBV9 combines with J gene TRBJ1-2, with 7 bases aligning to TRBD1. Losses at the gene ends were 3 bases for V and 5 bases for J; bases not matched to a gene: 13. The CDR3 contains 16 residues. The germline V gene has CDR1 SGDLS and CDR2 YYNGEE. The CDR3 region has the DNA TGTGCCAGCAGCGGATGGAGAGGGGGCGCTGGATATGGCTACACCTTC. This sequence encodes CASSGWRGGAGYGYTF.

This chain links TRBV29-1 with TRBJ1-2, with D uncertain. Trimming left V 3 bases short and J 4 bases short, with 9 bases between. In germline, CDR1 is SQVTM, CDR2 ANQGSEA. The CDR3 has 12 amino acids. Here the CDR3 DNA reads TGCAGCGTTGATTCCGGACGCTATGGCTACACCTTC. Residues: CSVDSGRYGYTF.

V gene TRBV19 combines with J gene TRBJ1-2; the match to TRBD1 covers 7 bases. This CDR3 has 15 amino acids. From germline, CDR1 is LNHDA and CDR2 SQIVND (reference sequence). J gave up 4 bases and V 6 bases, and 11 bases lay outside the gene matches. CDR3 sequence: CASSPTGQVSYGYTF. DNA for the CDR3: TGTGCCAGTAGCCCGACCGGACAGGTCTCCTATGGCTACACCTTC.

The gene calls are TRBV28 and TRBJ2-4, with D tentatively TRBD1 (5 bases). The CDR3 length is 18 residues. Trimming took 4 bases from V and 0 from J, leaving 19 bases between them. The germline CDR1 and CDR2 sequences are MDHEN and SYDVKM. DNA of the CDR3: TGTGCCAGCAGTTCCCCACCGACAGAGGCAGTAGCCAAAAACATTCAGTACTTC. Translation gives CASSSPPTEAVAKNIQYF.

The CDR3 DNA reads TGTGCCCTCCACCCGGGAGGGCGGAACACTGAAGCTTTCTTT. Its protein is CALHPGGRNTEAFF. The chain links TRBV6-5 to TRBJ1-1; D call uncertain. Trimming cost V 11 bases and J 1 base, with 17 bases left between them. The germline gives CDR1 MNHEY, CDR2 SVGAGI. The CDR3 has 14 residues.

This sequence joins TRBV3-1 (or the pseudogene TRBV3-2) and TRBJ1-5; TRBD1 might be the D (6 bases). CDR1 and CDR2 (germline): LGHDT, YNNKEL (reference sequence). With 4 bases removed from V and 2 bases from J, the gap between germline ends came to 9 bases. The CDR3 spans 14 residues. The CDR3 spells CASSPRQGNQPQHF. CDR3 DNA: TGTGCCAGCAGCCCCCGACAGGGCAATCAGCCCCAGCATTTT.

In DNA form, the CDR3 reads TGTGCCAGCAGCCCCCCGGGGCGTGAAAAACTGTTTTTT. Protein sequence: CASSPPGREKLFF. The chain recombines TRBV5-4 with TRBJ1-4, with a possible D match to TRBD1 (5 bases). V lost 4 bases to trimming and J lost 7 bases, with 11 bases between them. CDR1 SGHNT and CDR2 YYREEE come from the germline V gene (reference sequence). This CDR3 is built from 13 residues.

This clone was detected only once. The chain is built from TRBV4-3 and TRBJ2-7; TRBD2 matches at 8 bases. This CDR3 is built from 15 residues. V shed 1 base, J shed 2 bases, and the junction held 4 bases outside the gene matches. Looked up from germline, CDR1 is LGHNA and CDR2 is YSLEER. The DNA for the CDR3 is TGCGCCAGCAGCCAAGTGTGGCGGGGGGCCTACGAGCAGTACTTC. Translating gives CASSQVWRGAYEQYF.

CDR3: CASSKGVGNTIYF. Written as DNA, the CDR3 is TGTGCCAGCAGCAAAGGGGTAGGAAACACCATATATTTT. The chain couples TRBV21-1 to TRBJ1-3. TRBV21-1 corresponds to a pseudogene. The CDR3 covers 13 residues.

CDR3 amino acids: CASSSGTRPPSTDTQYF. CDR3 in DNA: TGTGCCAGCAGCTCCGGGACAAGGCCTCCTAGCACAGATACGCAGTATTTT. The chain uses TRBV7-2 and TRBJ2-3; a weak D match, TRBD1 (6 bases). Germline CDR1 SGHTA, CDR2 FQGNSA. The CDR3 consists of 17 residues. V was cut by 4 bases and J by 0 bases, with 17 bases left in between.

This chain links TRBV24-1 with TRBJ1-5; D remains ambiguous. V lost 0 bases to trimming and J lost 4 bases, with 6 bases between them. This CDR3 region has 14 residues. Germline V lookup: CDR1 KGHDR, CDR2 SFDVKD. CDR3 loop: CATSDLHRNQPQHF. The CDR3 coding sequence is TGTGCCACCAGTGATTTGCACAGAAATCAGCCCCAGCATTTT.

V usage is TRBV7-9 and J usage is TRBJ1-1; D unresolved. The CDR3 contains 15 residues. Germline V gives CDR1 SEHNR, CDR2 FQNEAQ (reference sequence). The V end was cut by 5 bases, the J end by 4 bases, with 17 bases between. The CDR3 bases are TGTGCCAGCAGCGGGGTCAAAAAGAGTGTCACTGAAGCTTTCTTT. It specifies CASSGVKKSVTEAFF.